Following are 17 T cell receptor beta chains from one sample sequenced in a study of cytomegalovirus exposure and HLA in healthy donors. Primers: 60 Vbeta forward and 13 Jbeta reverse. Clones were read by immunoSEQ multiplex PCR, and TCRdb kept only the in-frame ones, dropping some. Found here are roughly 130,000 clones, over 60% of them singletons; the top ten hold over 0.9%. Sequenced material: PBMCs. Every receptor here comes from a human donor in good health.

The table lists this clone with a count of one. The rearrangement links TRBV6-1 to TRBJ1-3; a possible D gene is TRBD1 (5 bases). Germline V gives CDR1 MNHNS, CDR2 SASEGT. Trimming took 6 bases from V and 4 from J, leaving 13 bases between them. The CDR3 has 14 residues. This CDR3 is CASRGGAGGNTIYF. DNA for the CDR3: TGTGCCAGCAGGGGCGGGGCAGGCGGAAACACCATATATTTT.

This clone has just a few counts. The rearrangement joins TRBV5-4 to TRBJ1-3; TRBD1 might be the D (6 bases). CDR1 and CDR2 (germline): SGHNT, YYREEE (reference sequence). The CDR3 totals 16 residues. V was shortened by 5 bases and J by 1 base, with 16 bases between the two germline ends. DNA for the CDR3: TGTGCCAGCAGTCGACCTGGGGGCGCATCTGGAAACACCATATATTTT. This gives the protein CASSRPGGASGNTIYF.

The table lists this clone with a few counts. The chain recombines TRBV5-4 with TRBJ2-1; a possible D gene is TRBD2 (6 bases). Germline loops: CDR1 SGHNT, CDR2 YYREEE (reference sequence). The V gene lost 10 bases and the J gene lost 9 bases, with 20 bases spanning the gap. The CDR3 consists of 13 residues. The CDR3 region has the DNA TGTGCCCTCACTGGAAAATGGCGGGGTGAGCAGTTCTTC. This gives the protein CALTGKWRGEQFF.

The chain uses TRBV7-2 and TRBJ2-2, with D hard to call. Trimming left V 1 base short and J 4 bases short, with 10 bases between. Germline V gene sequence: CDR1 SGHTA, CDR2 FQGNSA. The CDR3 length is 15 residues. The CDR3 nucleotides read TGTGCCAGCAGCTTAGTCCCCTCGGGCACCGGGGAGCTGTTTTTT. Residues: CASSLVPSGTGELFF.

This sequence joins TRBV15 and TRBJ2-1; 7 bases match TRBD2. Germline assignment: CDR1 LNHNV and CDR2 YYDKDF (reference sequence). This CDR3 is built from 19 residues. V shed 0 bases, J shed 10 bases, and the junction held 21 bases outside the gene matches. DNA for the CDR3: TGTGCCACCAGCAGAGACCCCACCGTTGGACTAGGGATGGAAGGCGAGCAGTTCTTC. This codes for CATSRDPTVGLGMEGEQFF.

This rearrangement joins TRBV4-1 to TRBJ2-5, with 10 bases fitting TRBD2. The germline gives CDR1 MGHRA, CDR2 YSYEKL. The CDR3 is 18 residues long. V was pared by 0 bases and J by 6 bases, with 13 bases of the junction left unmatched. The CDR3 loop reads CASSQDLAGAGGLKTQYF. CDR3 DNA: TGCGCCAGCAGCCAAGATCTCGCCGGAGCGGGGGGGTTGAAGACCCAGTACTTC.

This clone has a handful of counts. The rearrangement uses TRBV7-8 and TRBJ1-4, with a weak D call TRBD1 (5 bases). V was shortened by 5 bases and J by 11 bases, with 18 bases between the two germline ends. CDR1 and CDR2 from the germline V gene are SGHVS and FQNEAQ. CDR3 length: 14 residues. CDR3 region: CASSGTREIGKLFF. CDR3 coding DNA: TGTGCCAGCAGCGGTACCAGGGAAATCGGGAAACTGTTTTTT.

The rearrangement joins TRBV27 to TRBJ1-5; D is perhaps TRBD1 (5 bases). Germline V CDR1 and CDR2: MNHEY, SMNVEV (reference sequence). This CDR3 comprises 15 residues. V lost 3 bases to trimming and J lost 7 bases, with 16 bases between them. The CDR3 reads CASSFGRQGGQPQHF. Here the CDR3 DNA reads TGTGCCAGCAGTTTTGGCAGGCAGGGTGGGCAGCCCCAGCATTTT.

The rearrangement links TRBV19 to TRBJ1-2; tentative D call: TRBD1 (5 bases). Trimming left V 5 bases short and J 4 bases short, with 14 bases between. CDR3 length equals 14 residues. Germline V gene sequence: CDR1 LNHDA, CDR2 SQIVND (reference sequence). The DNA of the CDR3 is TGTGCCAGTAGTGGCAGGGCAGCCCCCTATGGCTACACCTTC. Translated, it gives CASSGRAAPYGYTF.

V and J are TRBV9 and TRBJ1-2, with D uncertain. This CDR3 contains 13 residues. With 1 base removed from V and 7 bases from J, the gap between germline ends came to 11 bases. Germline loops: CDR1 SGDLS, CDR2 YYNGEE. CDR3 sequence: CASSVNLASGYTF. The CDR3 DNA is TGTGCCAGCAGCGTAAATCTGGCTAGTGGCTACACCTTC.

V gene TRBV7-9 combines with J gene TRBJ1-2, with no clear D. V dropped 4 bases and J dropped 4 bases, with 13 bases sitting between them. CDR1 SEHNR and CDR2 FQNEAQ come from the germline V gene (reference sequence). This CDR3 comprises 14 residues. The CDR3 DNA follows: TGTGCCAGCAGCTCCCGGGGATATGGCTATGGCTACACCTTC. This gives the protein CASSSRGYGYGYTF.

This clone has just one count. The chain combines TRBV19 with TRBJ2-7; perhaps TRBD2 as D (6 bases). V lost 6 bases to trimming and J lost 2 bases, with 14 bases between them. Germline CDR1 is LNHDA and CDR2 is SQIVND (reference sequence). CDR3 length: 14 residues. The CDR3 region is CASSSWRDPYEQYF. For the CDR3, the DNA is TGTGCCAGTAGCTCTTGGAGGGACCCCTACGAGCAGTACTTC.

CDR3 protein: CASSVAGQGSYEQYF. The CDR3 nucleotides are TGTGCCAGCAGCGTAGCCGGGCAGGGCTCCTACGAGCAGTACTTC. The gene calls are TRBV9 and TRBJ2-7, with a weak D call TRBD1 (5 bases). V lost 0 bases and J 0 bases, leaving 10 bases between the germline ends. The CDR3 runs 15 residues. Germline values: CDR1 SGDLS, CDR2 YYNGEE.

The chain combines TRBV5-6 with TRBJ2-1, with a weak D call TRBD2 (6 bases). CDR1 SGHDT and CDR2 YYEEEE come from the germline V gene. V was cut by 2 bases and J by 10 bases, with 19 bases left in between. The CDR3 loop spans 15 amino acids. The CDR3 spells CASSFKRPRGEEQFF. CDR3 sequence (DNA): TGTGCCAGCAGCTTTAAGCGGCCGCGGGGTGAAGAGCAGTTCTTC.

CDR3 sequence (DNA): TGCAGCGTTCCGCGGGGGGAATTGAACACTGAAGCTTTCTTT. Translation gives CSVPRGELNTEAFF. The chain uses TRBV29-1 and TRBJ1-1; perhaps TRBD1 as D (5 bases). Trimming shortened V by 5 bases and J by 0 bases, and 13 bases separated the two germline ends. This CDR3 contains 14 residues. Germline-derived CDR1 and CDR2 are SQVTM and ANQGSEA.

V gene TRBV4-1 combines with J gene TRBJ2-3; TRBD1 is a possible D gene (6 bases). This CDR3 is 12 amino acids long. V gave up 4 bases and J gave up 11 bases, with 13 bases separating them. The germline V gene has CDR1 MGHRA and CDR2 YSYEKL. The CDR3 is CASSPTGRGQYF. Written as DNA, the CDR3 is TGCGCCAGCAGCCCTACGGGCAGGGGGCAGTATTTT.

This sequence joins TRBV28 and TRBJ2-7; D not resolved. There are 14 residues in the CDR3. Trimming cost V 3 bases and J 3 bases, with 12 bases left between them. Germline V gives CDR1 MDHEN, CDR2 SYDVKM. The chain's CDR3 is CASSLIAGSYEQYF. The CDR3 nucleotides read TGTGCCAGCAGTTTGATAGCTGGAAGCTACGAGCAGTACTTC.